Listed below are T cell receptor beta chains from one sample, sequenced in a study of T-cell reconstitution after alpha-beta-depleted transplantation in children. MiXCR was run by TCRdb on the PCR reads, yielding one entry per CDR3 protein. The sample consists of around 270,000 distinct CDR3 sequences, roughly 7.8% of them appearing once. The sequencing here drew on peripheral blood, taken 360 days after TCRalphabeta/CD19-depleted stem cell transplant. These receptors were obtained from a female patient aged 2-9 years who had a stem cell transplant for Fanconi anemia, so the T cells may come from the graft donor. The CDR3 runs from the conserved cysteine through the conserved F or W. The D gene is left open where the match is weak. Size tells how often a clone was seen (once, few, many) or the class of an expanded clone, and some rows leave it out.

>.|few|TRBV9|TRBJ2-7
TGTGCCAGCAGCGTAGGAGGGGAGTTTCCGCCCCTCTTC
CASSVGGEFPPLF
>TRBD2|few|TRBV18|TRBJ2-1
TGTGCCAGCTCACCCGCTAGCGGGGGTATCTCCTACAATGAGCAGTTCTTC
CASSPASGGISYNEQFF
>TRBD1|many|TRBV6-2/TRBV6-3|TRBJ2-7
TGTGCCAGCAGTCGAGGACAGGCCCCCAGTTACGAGCAGTACTTC
CASSRGQAPSYEQYF
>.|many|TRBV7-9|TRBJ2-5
TGTGCCAGCAGCTTACTTGGCGGGTCGGTCTCCATCGCCCAAGAGACCCAGTACTTC
CASSLLGGSVSIAQETQYF
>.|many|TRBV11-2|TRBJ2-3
TGTGCCAGCACCTGGCCCGGGGTCACAGATACGCAGTATTTT
CASTWPGVTDTQYF
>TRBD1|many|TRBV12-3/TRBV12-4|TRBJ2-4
TGTGCCAGCAGTCAGGACAGGGAAAACATTCAGTACTTC
CASSQDRENIQYF
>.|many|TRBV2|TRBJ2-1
TGTGCCAGCAGCATACAGGGCCTCTCCTACAATGAGCAGTTCTTC
CASSIQGLSYNEQFF
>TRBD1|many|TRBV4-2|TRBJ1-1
TGTGCCAGCAGCCAAGATTTTGACAGGGAGAACACTGAAGCTTTCTTT
CASSQDFDRENTEAFF
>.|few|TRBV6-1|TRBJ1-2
TGTGCCAGCAGTGAGGGAGTCGCGGTTAACTATGGCTACACCTTC
CASSEGVAVNYGYTF
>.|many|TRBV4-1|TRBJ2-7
TGCGCCAGCAGCCACGTGGACAGCTCCTACGAGCAGTACTTC
CASSHVDSSYEQYF
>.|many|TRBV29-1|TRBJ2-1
TGCAGCGCCCGGGACACTAACAATGAGCAGTTCTTC
CSARDTNNEQFF
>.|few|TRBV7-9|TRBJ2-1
TGTGCCAGCAGTTCAGGACAGTTCAGCTCCTACAATGAGCAGTTCTTC
CASSSGQFSSYNEQFF
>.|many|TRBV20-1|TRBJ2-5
TGCAGTGCTAGTAGAGCCAGTCTAGATTGGGAGACCCAGTACTTC
CSASRASLDWETQYF
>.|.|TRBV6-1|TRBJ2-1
TGTGCCAGCAGTGATTTCTCGACATGGAATGAGCAGTTCTTC
CASSDFSTWNEQFF
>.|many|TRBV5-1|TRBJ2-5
TGCGCCAGCAGCTTGGTAAGGGAGACCCAGTACTTC
CASSLVRETQYF
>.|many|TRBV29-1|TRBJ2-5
TGCAGCGTTGACGGCAGCTCGGGATGGAGGGAGACCCAGTACTTC
CSVDGSSGWRETQYF
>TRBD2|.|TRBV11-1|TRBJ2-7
TGTGCCAGCAGCTTCCCGTCAGGACTAGCGGGGGAACGGTACTACGAGCAGTACTTC
CASSFPSGLAGERYYEQYF
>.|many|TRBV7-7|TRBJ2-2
TGTGCCAGCAGCCCCGGACAGTCACCCTACACCGGGGAGCTGTTTTTT
CASSPGQSPYTGELFF
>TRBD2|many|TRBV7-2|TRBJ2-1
TGTGCCAGCAGCACAAGCGGGATATCCTACAATGAGCAGTTCTTC
CASSTSGISYNEQFF
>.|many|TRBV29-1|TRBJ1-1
TGCAGCGCCGAGACACCGAACACTGAAGCTTTCTTT
CSAETPNTEAFF
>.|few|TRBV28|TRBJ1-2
TGTGCCAGCAGTTTAATCAGTCCAAACTATGGCTACACCTTC
CASSLISPNYGYTF
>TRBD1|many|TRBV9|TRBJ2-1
TGTGCCAGCAGCGGGCCGGGACAGGGTTACAATGAGCAGTTCTTC
CASSGPGQGYNEQFF